One and the same sample provided the 17 T cell receptor beta chains below, sequenced in a study of regulatory T cells in long-lasting Graves disease. Arm-PCR of CDR3 regions and iRepertoire HTBI primers were used to build TCR beta libraries. TCRdb used MiXCR to reprocess the multiplex PCR reads, holding one entry per CDR3 protein. The table includes 360,000 or so distinct CDR3 sequences, over 15% detected once. The time point here: newly diagnosed GD, antithyroid drugs for less than 3 months. The TCR library was prepared using RNA isolated from PBMCs. This sample was shared with a second study, whose subject was T cells in Graves' hyperthyroidism and ophthalmopathy.

The sequences come from peripheral blood mononuclear cells (PBMCs), collected at new diagnosis, from a patient treated with antithyroid drugs. The origin of the receptors is a man in his forties with Graves disease.

This clonotype has a handful of counts. The chain joins TRBV12-5 to TRBJ1-1; D perhaps matches TRBD1 (6 bases). Trimming stripped 4 bases from V and 1 base from J, with 10 bases between. CDR1 is LGHNT, CDR2 FRNRAP, per germline. The CDR3 totals 14 residues. The CDR3 DNA sequence: TGTGCTAGTGGTTCACAGGGAACGAACACTGAAGCTTTCTTT. Protein sequence: CASGSQGTNTEAFF. The full variable domain, rest sourced from reference TRBV12-5 and TRBJ1-1, is DARVTQTPRHKVTEMGQEVTMRCQPILGHNTVFWYRQTMMQGLELLAYFRNRAPLDDSGMPKDRFSAEMPDATLATLKIQPSEPRDSAVYFCASGSQGTNTEAFFGQGTRLTVV.

A note on this clonotype: A far more abundant clone sits one base away, making this likely a read error. This chain connects TRBV6-2 or TRBV6-3 to TRBJ1-1; unclear D gene. CDR3 length equals 13 residues. Trimming stripped 6 bases from V and 0 bases from J, with 8 bases between. Germline CDR1 and CDR2: MNHEY and SVGEGT. The CDR3 loop is CASRVKLNTEAFF. CDR3 DNA sequence: TGTGCCAGCAGGGTAAAATTGAACACTGAAGCTTTCTTT.

Comment on this clonotype: A much more abundant neighbour one base away suggests this may be a read error. The CDR3 sequence is CASSTLAGGETQYF. CDR3 in DNA: TGTGCCAGCAGCACACTAGCGGGGGGAGAGACCCAGTACTTC. The chain combines TRBV7-3 with TRBJ2-5; 12 bases align to TRBD2. Germline trimming cut 5 bases from V and 4 bases from J; bases unmatched to any gene: 2. The CDR3 contains 14 residues. Looked up from germline, CDR1 is SGHTA and CDR2 is FQGTGA.

This clonotype was found many times. The chain recombines TRBV28 with TRBJ1-1; no reliable D call. CDR1 is MDHEN, CDR2 SYDVKM, per germline. CDR3 size: 17 residues. Trimming took 5 bases from V and 0 from J, leaving 19 bases between them. The CDR3 DNA sequence: TGTGCCAGCAGTGGGCGAAGGGAACACCTATTGAACACTGAAGCTTTCTTT. As protein: CASSGRREHLLNTEAFF. Variable domain in full (rest from reference TRBV28 and TRBJ1-1): DVKVTQSSRYLVKRTGEKVFLECVQDMDHENMFWYRQDPGLGLRLIYFSYDVKMKEKGDIPEGYSVSREKKERFSLILESASTNQTSMYLCASSGRREHLLNTEAFFGQGTRLTVV.

This clonotype was seen many times. The rearrangement uses TRBV12-3 or TRBV12-4 and TRBJ2-7; D gene unclear. The V end was cut by 11 bases, the J end by 5 bases, with 16 bases between. This CDR3 is 12 amino acids long. The CDR3 nucleotides are TGTGCCGTCAGAAGATCGGGCCACGAGCAGTACTTC. Its protein is CAVRRSGHEQYF.

Details on this clonotype: This may be a read error: a much more frequent sequence differs by one nucleotide. J is TRBJ2-5 and V is TRBV7-3; 7 bases are a match to TRBD2. The CDR3 extends over 15 amino acids. The V and J ends lost 4 bases and 4 bases, in that order; junction bases with no gene match: 9. The germline gives CDR1 SGHTA, CDR2 FQGTGA. CDR3 in amino acids: CASSYQGREGETQYF. CDR3 sequence (DNA): TGTGCCAGCAGCTATCAGGGTAGGGAGGGAGAGACCCAGTACTTC. The whole variable domain, remainder taken from reference TRBV7-3 and TRBJ2-5, is GAGVSQTPSNKVTEKGKYVELRCDPISGHTALYWYRQSLGQGPEFLIYFQGTGAADDSGLPNDRFFAVRPEGSVSTLKIQRTERGDSAVYLCASSYQGREGETQYFGPGTRLLVL.

This clonotype was recorded at least ten times. This rearrangement joins TRBV29-1 to TRBJ2-5; TRBD1 aligns across 7 bases. The germline V gene has CDR1 SQVTM and CDR2 ANQGSEA. The CDR3 extends over 15 amino acids. The V gene end was trimmed by 2 bases and the J gene end by 5 bases; junction bases not matched to a gene: 11. CDR3 bases: TGCAGCGTTGAAAGGGGGCGCGGTGGTTTGGAGACCCAGTACTTC. Its protein is CSVERGRGGLETQYF. The full variable domain, with the rest looked up from reference TRBV29-1 and TRBJ2-5, is SAVISQKPSRDICQRGTSLTIQCQVDSQVTMMFWYRQQPGQSLTLIATANQGSEATYESGFVIDKFPISRPNLTFSTLTVSNMSPEDSSIYLCSVERGRGGLETQYFGPGTRLLVL.

This clonotype appeared a few times. An end of the junction does not agree with germline; a read error may underlie this. The V call is TRBV5-1, the J call TRBJ1-4, with D maybe TRBD1 (6 bases). Germline V gene sequence: CDR1 SGHRS, CDR2 YFSETQ. This CDR3 spans 16 amino acids. CDR3 loop: CASSFGGGTSNAKLFF. CDR3 DNA: TGCGCCAGCAGCTTTGGAGGGGGAACAAGTAATGCAAAACTGTTTTTT. The full variable domain, rest sourced from reference TRBV5-1 and TRBJ1-4, is KAGVTQTPRYLIKTRGQQVTLSCSPISGHRSVSWYQQTPGQGLQFLFEYFSETQRNKGNFPGRFSGRQFSNSRSEMNVSTLELGDSALYLCASSFGGGTSNAKLFFGSGTQLSVL.

This clonotype occurred many times. This chain joins TRBV5-1 and TRBJ2-1; 10 bases are a match to TRBD2. CDR1 SGHRS and CDR2 YFSETQ come from the germline V gene. The CDR3 has 16 amino acids. J was trimmed by 0 bases and V by 4 bases; bases with no gene match: 4. The CDR3 DNA reads as TGCGCCAGCAGCGGAGGACTAGCGGACTCCTACAATGAGCAGTTCTTC. This sequence encodes CASSGGLADSYNEQFF.

This clonotype showed up just a few times. The rearrangement uses TRBV20-1 and TRBJ2-5; 7 nucleotides align to TRBD1. The CDR3 is 12 residues long. Germline V gene lookup returns CDR1 DFQATT and CDR2 SNEGSKA (reference sequence). CDR3 sequence reads: CSTGVRQETQYF. As DNA, the CDR3 is TGCAGCACAGGGGTTAGGCAAGAGACCCAGTACTTC.

This clonotype was recorded many times. The CDR3 here is CASSLRVPTYEQYF. The CDR3 DNA follows: TGTGCCAGCAGCCTCAGGGTTCCGACCTACGAGCAGTACTTC. This sequence joins TRBV7-2 and TRBJ2-7, with a tentative D call TRBD1 (5 bases). The CDR3 is 14 amino acids. Germline CDR1 and CDR2: SGHTA and FQGNSA. Trimming took 5 bases from V and 2 from J, leaving 13 bases between them.

The V gene is TRBV9, the J gene TRBJ2-2, with TRBD1 as a possible D gene (6 bases). The CDR3 consists of 18 residues. Germline CDR1 and CDR2: SGDLS and YYNGEE. V was cut by 3 bases and J by 6 bases, with 24 bases left in between. This chain's CDR3 is CASSAPRGPRSGAGELFF. Here the CDR3 DNA reads TGTGCCAGCAGCGCCCCCAGGGGACCTAGAAGTGGGGCCGGGGAGCTGTTTTTT. The full variable domain, its missing parts supplied by reference TRBV9 and TRBJ2-2, is DSGVTQTPKHLITATGQRVTLRCSPRSGDLSVYWYQQSLDQGLQFLIQYYNGEERAKGNILERFSAQQFPDLHSELNLSSLELGDSALYFCASSAPRGPRSGAGELFFGEGSRLTVL.

This clonotype has a count of ten or more. V gene TRBV6-5 combines with J gene TRBJ2-3; possible D gene TRBD2, 6 bases. The germline V and J ends were trimmed by 2 bases and 4 bases, with 10 bases remaining between them. There are 14 residues in the CDR3. From germline, CDR1 is MNHEY and CDR2 SVGAGI. The CDR3 DNA reads TGTGCCAGCAGTTACCGGGGGAGAGCAGATACGCAGTATTTT. It codes for CASSYRGRADTQYF.

This clonotype was seen ten or more times. CDR3 sequence: CSARDPRRNTEAFF. Here the CDR3 DNA reads TGCAGTGCCCGGGATCCCCGGCGGAACACTGAAGCTTTCTTT. V is TRBV20-1 and J is TRBJ1-1; the D is unclear. Germline lookup yields CDR1 DFQATT and CDR2 SNEGSKA (reference sequence). The ends were cut back, 6 bases at V and 1 base at J, with 15 bases in the middle. This CDR3 contains 14 residues.

This clonotype was counted many times. The chain combines TRBV20-1 with TRBJ2-4; no clear D. In germline, CDR1 is DFQATT, CDR2 SNEGSKA (reference sequence). V lost 0 bases to trimming and J lost 1 base, with 10 bases between them. This CDR3 is built from 15 residues. The CDR3 loop is CSARDPRSAKNIQYF. The CDR3 DNA reads as TGCAGTGCTAGAGACCCGAGGTCCGCCAAAAACATTCAGTACTTC.

This clonotype was counted between two and nine times. This sequence joins TRBV4-1 and TRBJ2-7, with D perhaps TRBD1 (5 bases). Germline lookup yields CDR1 MGHRA and CDR2 YSYEKL. Trimming took off 4 bases at V and 3 bases at J, with 16 bases between the two ends. This CDR3 comprises 15 residues. The CDR3 region is CASSPHDSLFYEQYF. The CDR3 region has the DNA TGCGCCAGCAGCCCTCATGACAGCCTTTTCTACGAGCAGTACTTC.

Many counts were recorded for this clonotype. The V gene is TRBV28, the J gene TRBJ2-5; 8 bases agree with TRBD1. V shed 7 bases and J 5 bases; nucleotides not matched to a gene: 6. There are 13 residues in the CDR3. CDR1 and CDR2 (germline): MDHEN, SYDVKM. In nucleotides, the CDR3 is TGTGCCAGCACAGGCAGGGACAGGGAGACCCAGTACTTC. It yields the protein CASTGRDRETQYF.